A selection of T cell receptor beta chains follows, all from one sample in a study of OX40 agonist ivuxolimab in advanced cancers. The data were produced by immunoSEQ multiplex PCR, yet TCRdb's version contains in-frame clones alone and is incomplete. The top ten hold under 3% of the sample, which has almost 70,000 clones, around four fifths seen once. The sample consisted of CD4+ or CD8+ T cells sorted from blood, taken in a trial of the OX40 agonist ivuxolimab. Every receptor here comes from an adult with an advanced solid tumor such as melanoma, head and neck, liver or kidney cancer. The CDR3 runs from the conserved cysteine through the conserved F or W. D genes are given only for firm matches. The listing skips clone size in some rows; elsewhere it reads once, few, many or a size class.

clone_size,d_call,j_call,v_call,cdr3_nt,cdr3_aa
NA,TRBD1,TRBJ2-5,TRBV28,TGTGCCAGCAGTCGGGTCGGGACAGGGGGCGTGAGGTTAACGGAGACCCAGTACTTC,CASSRVGTGGVRLTETQYF
NA,TRBD2,TRBJ2-1,TRBV5-1,TGCGCCAGCAGCTTGGCGTCTAGCGGGAACAATGAGCAGTTCTTC,CASSLASSGNNEQFF
once,NA,TRBJ2-7,TRBV10-3,TGTGCCATCAGTGAGTCTCCCTCCCCGGCATTTGCCTCCTACGAGCAGTACTTC,CAISESPSPAFASYEQYF
few,NA,TRBJ1-6,TRBV19,TGTGCCAGTTGGGCCGGGACGGTTCATAATTCACCCCTCCACTTT,CASWAGTVHNSPLHF
few,TRBD2,TRBJ2-7,TRBV6-6,TGTGCCAGCAACCCCGGGAGGCTAGTCGAGCAGTACTTC,CASNPGRLVEQYF
NA,NA,TRBJ2-3,TRBV23-1,TGCGCCAGCAGTCACTCTCGAGCGGATAGCACAGATACGCAGTATTTT,CASSHSRADSTDTQYF
NA,TRBD2,TRBJ2-5,TRBV5-1,TGCGCCAGCAGCTTGGAAGCTAGCGGGGGGGCCAAGACCCAGTACTTC,CASSLEASGGAKTQYF
NA,NA,TRBJ2-7,TRBV2,TGTGCCAGCAATGCACAGGCAGTGGGGGGCTACGAGCAGTACTTC,CASNAQAVGGYEQYF
NA,NA,TRBJ1-4,TRBV7-2,TGTGCCAGCAGCTTAGCTTCCGGGACCCCTGGTGAAAAACTGTTTTTT,CASSLASGTPGEKLFF
once,NA,TRBJ1-4,TRBV9,TGTGCCAGCAGCGTATCGACAGCAACTAATGAAAAACTGTTTTTT,CASSVSTATNEKLFF
NA,TRBD1,TRBJ1-1,TRBV11-2,TGTGCCAGCAGCTTAGGGACAGGTACTGAAGCTTTCTTT,CASSLGTGTEAFF
NA,NA,TRBJ1-5,TRBV28,TGTGCCAGCAGCCGCCGGCGGCAGGGCGGGCAGCCCCAGCATTTT,CASSRRRQGGQPQHF
NA,TRBD2,TRBJ2-1,TRBV5-1,TGCGCCAGCAGCTTGGGGGGACTAGTAGGATCCGAGCAGTTCTTC,CASSLGGLVGSEQFF
NA,TRBD1,TRBJ1-1,TRBV28,TGTGCCAGCAGTTCAAGCCACACAGGGGGAACTGAAGCTTTCTTT,CASSSSHTGGTEAFF
NA,TRBD2,TRBJ2-3,TRBV2,TGTGCCAGCAAGGCGACTAGCGGGGCTTCGGCAGATACGCAGTATTTT,CASKATSGASADTQYF
NA,TRBD2,TRBJ2-7,TRBV7-8,TGTGCCAGCGCGCCGAGGGGGGTACTAGCGGGAGGCTACGAGCAGTACTTC,CASAPRGVLAGGYEQYF
NA,NA,TRBJ1-1,TRBV19,TGTGCCAGTAGCACCGACACTGAAGCTTTCTTT,CASSTDTEAFF
NA,NA,TRBJ2-7,TRBV28,TGTGCCAGCAGTTTAACGGGTATGACCTACGAGCAGTACTTC,CASSLTGMTYEQYF
NA,NA,TRBJ1-4,TRBV2,TGTGCCAGCAGTGGGTATGGGTCTGGGGAAAAACTGTTTTTT,CASSGYGSGEKLFF
NA,NA,TRBJ1-3,TRBV5-4,TGTGCCAGCAGCTTGGACCGAAACACCATATATTTT,CASSLDRNTIYF
NA,TRBD1,TRBJ2-2,TRBV18,TGTGCCAGCTCACCAAGGGCACAGGGGCCCACCGGGGAGCTGTTTTTT,CASSPRAQGPTGELFF
NA,TRBD2,TRBJ2-2,TRBV18,TGTGCCAGCTCACCACCGAGCGGGGTACTCGGGGAGCTGTTTTTT,CASSPPSGVLGELFF
NA,NA,TRBJ1-1,TRBV18,TGTGCCAGCTCACTGAGACAGGATAAGACTGAAGCTTTCTTT,CASSLRQDKTEAFF
few,NA,TRBJ1-5,TRBV6-6,TGTGCCAGTTTTGAGGGGAGAGGGGGCAATCAGCCCCAGCATTTT,CASFEGRGGNQPQHF
once,TRBD1,TRBJ2-7,TRBV6-5,TGTGCCAGCAGTAACTATCCGGGACAGGGATACGAGCAGTACTTC,CASSNYPGQGYEQYF
NA,TRBD2,TRBJ2-7,TRBV6-1,TGTGCCAGCAGCCCCGGGACTAGCGGGAGTTACGAGCAGTACTTC,CASSPGTSGSYEQYF
NA,TRBD1,TRBJ2-1,TRBV5-1,TGCGCCAGCAGCAAAGATCCCGGGACAGGATACAATGAGCAGTTCTTC,CASSKDPGTGYNEQFF
NA,TRBD1,TRBJ2-6,TRBV30,TGTGCCTGGGCCGGGACAGCTGGGGCCAACGTCCTGACTTTC,CAWAGTAGANVLTF
NA,NA,TRBJ1-2,TRBV19,TGTGCCAGTAGTCCCCGGGGGGGGAGCCTTGTAGATGGCTACACCTTC,CASSPRGGSLVDGYTF
NA,TRBD2,TRBJ2-1,TRBV6-4,TGTGCCAGATTAAGTGTCCCTAGCGGGAGGCCCGGGATCAATGAGCAGTTCTTC,CARLSVPSGRPGINEQFF
few,NA,TRBJ2-3,TRBV29-1,TGCAGCGTTTCGTCCCAGCGTACCCTCACAGATACGCAGTATTTT,CSVSSQRTLTDTQYF
NA,NA,TRBJ1-5,TRBV19,TGTGCCAGTAGTATTAACGGGTTGAGCAATCAGCCCCAGCATTTT,CASSINGLSNQPQHF
NA,NA,TRBJ2-7,TRBV5-8,TGTGCCAGCAGCTTGCGGGGGTTGGGCGAGCAGTACTTC,CASSLRGLGEQYF
NA,TRBD1,TRBJ2-3,TRBV7-6,TGTGCCAGCAGCACCGGGACAGGGGTGGTGGTCGCCACGCAGTATTTT,CASSTGTGVVVATQYF
NA,NA,TRBJ2-5,TRBV21-1,TGTGCCAGTCCCCCGGGGGCCCAAGAGACCCAGTACTTC,CASPPGAQETQYF
NA,TRBD1,TRBJ2-1,TRBV19,TGTGCCAGTAAAGGGACAGGAGCTTTTCATGAGCAGTTCTTC,CASKGTGAFHEQFF
NA,NA,TRBJ2-2,TRBV5-1,TGCGCCAGCAGGCCCGGGGGCGGCGGGGAGCTGTTTTTT,CASRPGGGGELFF
NA,NA,TRBJ1-1,TRBV5-5,TGTGCCAGCAGCTTTGGGCAGGCCCAAGCTTTCTTT,CASSFGQAQAFF
NA,NA,TRBJ1-2,TRBV18,TGTACCAGCTCACAGGGAGCTAACTATGGCTACACCTTC,CTSSQGANYGYTF
NA,TRBD1,TRBJ1-4,TRBV29-1,TGCAGCGTTGACCAGGGGACAGGCGAAAAACTGTTTTTT,CSVDQGTGEKLFF
NA,NA,TRBJ2-1,TRBV7-3,TGTGCCGGCAGCTTAACGGTTGGAAGCGCTTACAATGAGCAGTTCTTC,CAGSLTVGSAYNEQFF
once,NA,TRBJ1-1,TRBV25-1,TGTGCCAGCAGCCTCGATGACAGACAGAACACTGAAGCTTTCTTT,CASSLDDRQNTEAFF
NA,NA,TRBJ1-1,TRBV18,TGTGCCAGCTCCCCGTTGGAAGAGAACCGAATTTTCTTT,CASSPLEENRIFF
NA,NA,TRBJ2-3,TRBV6-1,TGTGCCAGCAGTACGGACGGTCTAATCACAGATACGCAGTATTTT,CASSTDGLITDTQYF
NA,NA,TRBJ1-1,TRBV7-9,TGTGCCAGCAGACCCTCGGGAGGATACACTGAAGCTTTCTTT,CASRPSGGYTEAFF
NA,NA,TRBJ2-7,TRBV2,TGTGCCAGCAGTGAGCGGGGACGGGGCGACGAGCAGTACTTC,CASSERGRGDEQYF
NA,NA,TRBJ2-3,TRBV28,TGTGCCAGCAAGGGGGGTGCAGATACGCAGTATTTT,CASKGGADTQYF
NA,NA,TRBJ2-3,TRBV19,TGTGCCAGTAGTATTGGGGGACTTAACACAGATACGCAGTATTTT,CASSIGGLNTDTQYF
NA,TRBD1,TRBJ1-4,TRBV19,TGTGCCAGTAGTCCTCCCGGGACAGAAGAAAAACTGTTTTTT,CASSPPGTEEKLFF
NA,TRBD2,TRBJ2-5,TRBV19,TGTGCCAGTAGTAGGTCCTCTAGCGGGGGAGCCAGGGAGACCCAGTACTTC,CASSRSSSGGARETQYF
NA,NA,TRBJ1-3,TRBV27,TGTGCCAGCAGTTTAGGGGGCTCTGGAAACACCATATATTTT,CASSLGGSGNTIYF
NA,NA,TRBJ1-2,TRBV18,TGTGCCAGCTCCCCCGGGCAGGGTGACTATGGCTACACCTTC,CASSPGQGDYGYTF
NA,NA,TRBJ1-4,TRBV4-2,TGTGCCAGCAGCCTCCGGGACACCGAAAAACTGTTTTTT,CASSLRDTEKLFF
once,NA,TRBJ1-4,TRBV18,TGTGCCAGCTGTGCCGACCTTAATGAGAAACTGTTTTTT,CASCADLNEKLFF
NA,NA,TRBJ2-1,TRBV7-9,TGTGCCAGCAGCTTATGGGAGGAGCAGTTCTTC,CASSLWEEQFF
NA,NA,TRBJ2-7,TRBV28,TGTGCCAGCATACGAGGAGGGGGCTCCTACGAGCAGTACTTC,CASIRGGGSYEQYF